This T cell receptor (beta chain) was captured by sequencing in a study of OX40 agonist ivuxolimab in advanced cancers. Across the whole study: Patients treated during dose escalation were battling hepatocellular carcinoma, melanoma, renal cell or head and neck cancer.

Points from the study as a whole: Specificity for antigen went undetermined in the expanded peripheral T cells. Relative to CD4+ cells, CD8+ T cells on average had more expanded clones.

Points on this clone: Its specificity is not known.

Profiling relied on immunoSEQ multiplex PCR, and the TCRdb table lists in-frame clones only, not all of them. Among tens of thousands of clones listed, about 80% were seen once. V trimming: 3 bases; J trimming: 1 base; junction bases outside the gene matches: 5. The CDR3 totals 16 residues. Germline values: CDR1 SGHNT, CDR2 YENEEA. The chain uses TRBV11-3 and TRBJ1-1, with TRBD1 matching 10 bases. The receptor's source is an adult with an advanced solid tumor such as melanoma, head and neck, liver or kidney cancer. The input for sequencing was CD4+ or CD8+ T cells sorted from blood, taken in a trial of the OX40 agonist ivuxolimab. The CDR3 loop reads CASSLGQGMGNTEAFF. The CDR3 nucleotides read TGTGCCAGCAGCTTGGGACAGGGGATGGGGAACACTGAAGCTTTCTTT.